This T cell receptor (beta chain) derives from a study of human T cells and chemical hapten exposure. Trimming stripped 4 bases from V and 3 bases from J, with 6 bases between. The CDR3 length is 12 residues. TCRdb re-called the RACE reads with MiXCR, one entry per CDR3 protein. Among 150,000 to 200,000 distinct CDR3 sequences listed, 20% to 25% were seen once. This sample's time point: patch test 1, 2 weeks after DPC sensitization. Sample treatment: therapeutic diphenylcyclopropenone sensitization with weekly scalp DPC. Prior to application of each patch test, blood was drawn. The specimen was whole blood, collected in connection with sensitization to the hapten diphenylcyclopropenone (DPC). The clonotype comes from a woman aged 45-59 years with alopecia areata. Some clones in this sample may be carry-over from other donors' samples. This chain joins TRBV12-3 or TRBV12-4 and TRBJ1-1, with unresolved D. For the CDR3, the DNA is TGTGCCAGCAGTTGGGGAGACACTGAAGCTTTCTTT. This gives the protein CASSWGDTEAFF.